Given below is one T cell receptor (beta chain) in context. The antigen is not known. This specimen comes from a study of vaccination effects on CD4 cells after COVID-19. Points from the study as a whole: Only a single clone (1 of 255 vaccine-induced clones in healthy vaccinees) cross-reacted with common cold coronaviruses. Marked clonal contraction of both clone types appeared late after vaccination.

Germline V lookup: CDR1 MNHEY, CDR2 SMNVEV (reference sequence). This CDR3 has 16 residues. The J segment lost 4 bases and the V segment lost 6 bases, leaving 8 bases of the junction unmatched. Sequenced by immunoSEQ multiplex PCR; TCRdb stores in-frame clones only, minus some. The sample records under 40,000 clones, around four fifths being singletons. ViraFEST expansion of antigen-specific CD4+ T cells with viral peptide pools preceded sequencing. Following 10 days of culture, CD4+ T cells were isolated. Each vaccine recipient was nucleocapsid antibody negative and had no prior SARS-CoV-2 infection. Supplemented with around 9.3 IU/ml IL-2 and 7.5 to 10 ug/ml peptides, two million PBMC per well were kept in culture. Both day 3 and day 7 saw half the medium replaced with IL-2 medium.

The clonotype comes from a human donor who received a COVID-19 vaccine. The input for sequencing was CD4+ T cells from PBMCs cultured with HCoV-OC43 spike peptides, taken before COVID-19 vaccination. Subset specified: HCoV-OC43 spike overlapping peptide pool stimulation. The genes are TRBV27 and TRBJ2-1, with TRBD2 matching over 11 bases. The CDR3 nucleotides read TGTGCCAGCAGGGCTAGCGGGGGGTCCTTATACAATGAGCAGTTCTTC. This translates into CASRASGGSLYNEQFF.